This T cell receptor beta chain was recovered during a study of blood T cell repertoires in COVID-19. Sequencing used immunoSEQ multiplex PCR; TCRdb keeps in-frame clones, though not all of them. The table lists some 180,000 clones, about three quarters of them singletons, with roughly 8.7% in the top ten. CDR3 length equals 14 residues. Germline V CDR1 and CDR2: GTSNPN, SVGIG (reference sequence). V was pared by 4 bases and J by 0 bases, with 4 bases of the junction left unmatched. Specimen: peripheral blood. V is TRBV30 and J is TRBJ1-1, with TRBD1 matching 8 bases. The source of this sequence is a woman between 50 and 59 years old with active or convalescent COVID-19. The CDR3 region is CAWKRTGLNTEAFF. Here the CDR3 DNA reads TGTGCCTGGAAGCGGACAGGGTTGAACACTGAAGCTTTCTTT.